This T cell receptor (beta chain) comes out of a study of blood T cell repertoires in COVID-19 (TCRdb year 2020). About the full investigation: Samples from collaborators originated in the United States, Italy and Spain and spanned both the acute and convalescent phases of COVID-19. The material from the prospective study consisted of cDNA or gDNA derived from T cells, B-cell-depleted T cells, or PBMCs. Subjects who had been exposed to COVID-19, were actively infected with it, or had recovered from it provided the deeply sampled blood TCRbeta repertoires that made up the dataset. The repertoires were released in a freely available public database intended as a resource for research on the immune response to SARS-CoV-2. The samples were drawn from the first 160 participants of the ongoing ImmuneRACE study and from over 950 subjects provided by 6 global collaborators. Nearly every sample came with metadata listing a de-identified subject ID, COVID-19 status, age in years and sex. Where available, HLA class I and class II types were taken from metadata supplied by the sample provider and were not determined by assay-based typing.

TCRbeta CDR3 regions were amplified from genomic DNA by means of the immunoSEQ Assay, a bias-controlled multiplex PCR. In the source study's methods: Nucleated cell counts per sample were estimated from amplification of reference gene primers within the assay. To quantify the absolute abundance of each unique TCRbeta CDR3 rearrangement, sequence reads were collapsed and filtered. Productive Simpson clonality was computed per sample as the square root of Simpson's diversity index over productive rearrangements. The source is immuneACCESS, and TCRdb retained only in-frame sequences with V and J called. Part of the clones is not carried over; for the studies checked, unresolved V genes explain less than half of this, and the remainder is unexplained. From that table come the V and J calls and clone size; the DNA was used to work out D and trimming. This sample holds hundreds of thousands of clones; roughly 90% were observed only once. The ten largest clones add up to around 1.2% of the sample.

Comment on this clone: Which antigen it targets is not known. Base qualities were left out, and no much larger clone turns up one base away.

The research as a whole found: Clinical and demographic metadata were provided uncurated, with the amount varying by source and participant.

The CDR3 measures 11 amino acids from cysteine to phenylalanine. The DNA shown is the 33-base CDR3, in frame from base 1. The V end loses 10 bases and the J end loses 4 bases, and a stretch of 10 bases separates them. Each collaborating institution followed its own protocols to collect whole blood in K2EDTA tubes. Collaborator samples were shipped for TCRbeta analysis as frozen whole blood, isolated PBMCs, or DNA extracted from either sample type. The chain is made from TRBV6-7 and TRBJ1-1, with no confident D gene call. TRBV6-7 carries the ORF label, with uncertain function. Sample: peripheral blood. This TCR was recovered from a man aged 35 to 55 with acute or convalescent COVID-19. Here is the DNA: TGTGCCATACATTGTGGCACTGAAGCTTTCTTT. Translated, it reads CAIHCGTEAFF.